The T cell receptor beta chain under discussion was sequenced for a study of patients and donors after allogeneic stem cell transplantation. V lost 0 bases and J lost 6, with 12 bases in between. CDR1 and CDR2 (germline): MNHEY, SMNVEV (reference sequence). The CDR3 is made up of 15 amino acids. Each CDR3 protein gets one entry after TCRdb re-called the RT-PCR reads with MiXCR. Here the sample spans about 40,000 distinct CDR3 sequences, about 30% being singletons. Input material: blood, either unsorted or a sorted T cell fraction (not recorded which). The V gene is TRBV27, the J gene TRBJ1-5; TRBD1 might be the D (5 bases). The TCR comes from a human donor who was either an allogeneic HSCT recipient or a stem cell or donor lymphocyte infusion donor (not recorded which). It is not recorded whose cells these are; they may come from a transplant donor. The DNA for the CDR3 is TGTGCCAGCAGTTTATCGAAAGGGGTAGGTCAGCCCCAGCATTTT. As protein: CASSLSKGVGQPQHF.